By share, the clone carrying this T cell receptor beta chain ranks as large. Its specificity is unknown. These data are taken from a study of T cell repertoires in aging, cancer and after chemotherapy. Study overall: Pre- and post-chemotherapy samples were paired from glioblastoma patients treated with temozolomide-based therapy. The full dataset contained millions of TCR reads. Study conclusions and caveats: In cancer patients, declining TCR diversity with age involved lost richness and lost evenness. In each cancer cohort, median generation probability increased across chemotherapy, suggesting thymic output rebounded.

The template was genomic DNA from peripheral blood, not RNA. Rearranged V-D-J TRB sequences were amplified with a mixed TRB-A/B primer pool. TCRdb processed the multiplex PCR reads anew with MiXCR; each CDR3 protein has one entry. The sample has a few thousand distinct CDR3 sequences, 55% to 70% seen once. Material for sequencing was blood. This TCR derives from a human donor with a solid tumor.

As DNA, the CDR3 is TGTGCCAGCAGTGGGAAAGGGGGGAATCAGCCCCAGCATTTT. Its translation is CASSGKGGNQPQHF. V usage is TRBV6-4 and J usage is TRBJ1-5, with TRBD1 as a possible D gene (6 bases). Per germline, CDR1 MRHNA and CDR2 SNTAGT. Trimming took off 4 bases at V and 4 bases at J, with 11 bases between the two ends. This CDR3 spans 14 amino acids.